These 23 T cell receptor beta chains were all obtained from the same sample, sequenced in a study of T-cell memory formation after mild COVID-19. Each CDR3 protein gets one entry after TCRdb re-called the 5' RACE reads with MiXCR. The sample holds around 320,000 distinct CDR3 sequences, roughly an eighth seen once. Sequencing was done on a sample of PBMCs or a T cell subset sorted from them (not recorded which). The receptors were sampled from a man between 18 and 29 years old who had mild COVID-19 (a few samples of this study predate the infection). Cell type and time point are not known.

This clonotype turned up a few times. This chain joins TRBV5-1 and TRBJ1-1, with TRBD1 matching 9 bases. The CDR3 extends over 15 amino acids. V trimming: 2 bases; J trimming: 3 bases; junction bases outside the gene matches: 5. Germline CDR1 reads SGHRS; CDR2 reads YFSETQ. The CDR3 DNA reads as TGCGCCAGCAGCTTACAGGGGGCTATAGACACTGAAGCTTTCTTT. Its protein product is CASSLQGAIDTEAFF.

The genes are TRBV7-6 and TRBJ2-5; 14 bases fit TRBD2. The CDR3 is made up of 19 amino acids. Germline V gene lookup returns CDR1 SGHVS and CDR2 FNYEAQ. V trimming: 1 base; J trimming: 2 bases; junction bases outside the gene matches: 9. The CDR3 reads CASSLGLPGTSGGQETQYF. The DNA for the CDR3 is TGTGCCAGCAGCTTAGGTCTCCCGGGGACTAGCGGGGGTCAAGAGACCCAGTACTTC.

The chain combines TRBV6-5 with TRBJ2-1; TRBD1 matches 8 bases. The CDR3 spans 16 residues. CDR1 is MNHEY, CDR2 SVGAGI, per germline. The V and J ends lost 6 bases and 0 bases, in that order; junction bases with no gene match: 7. The CDR3 loop reads CASSLQGVSSYNEQFF. CDR3 DNA: TGTGCCAGCAGCCTACAGGGGGTGAGCTCCTACAATGAGCAGTTCTTC.

The chain combines TRBV5-6 with TRBJ2-2; D perhaps matches TRBD1 (5 bases). The CDR3 length is 21 residues. The V end was cut by 0 bases, the J end by 4 bases, with 28 bases between. Germline-derived CDR1 and CDR2 are SGHDT and YYEEEE. The CDR3 coding sequence is TGTGCCAGCAGCTTGGTGTCGTTGTGGCAGGGTGGGATTGGAGTCACCGGGGAGCTGTTTTTT. Its protein is CASSLVSLWQGGIGVTGELFF.

The rearrangement links TRBV5-1 to TRBJ1-2; D may be TRBD1 (6 bases). Trimming removed 3 bases from V and 7 bases from J, with 28 bases in between. This CDR3 region has 18 residues. From germline, CDR1 is SGHRS and CDR2 YFSETQ. The CDR3 nucleotides read TGCGCCAGCAGCTCAGGCCGGATCTCTACAGGGTTAACGGTTGGCTACACCTTC. Translating gives CASSSGRISTGLTVGYTF.

This rearrangement joins TRBV7-9 to TRBJ1-6; possibly TRBD1 for D (5 bases). Per germline, CDR1 SEHNR and CDR2 FQNEAQ (reference sequence). The CDR3 has 17 residues. V dropped 5 bases and J dropped 0 bases, with 14 bases sitting between them. For the CDR3, the DNA is TGTGCCAGCAGCCGTCCGATGGGGACCTCCTATAATTCACCCCTCCACTTT. Amino acids: CASSRPMGTSYNSPLHF.

This clonotype was found a few times. The CDR3 spells CASKPHTGDGSYEQYV. The CDR3 DNA follows: TGTGCCAGCAAACCCCATACGGGGGACGGGTCCTACGAGCAGTACGTC. This rearrangement joins TRBV6-2 or TRBV6-3 to TRBJ2-7, with D tentatively TRBD2 (6 bases). This CDR3 is 16 amino acids long. Trimming shortened V by 7 bases and J by 1 base, and 20 bases separated the two germline ends. CDR1 and CDR2 from the germline V gene are MNHEY and SVGEGT.

There are a few counts of this clonotype. The V gene is TRBV12-3 or TRBV12-4, the J gene TRBJ1-1, with TRBD1 matching over 9 bases. This CDR3 spans 13 amino acids. With 6 bases clipped from V and 3 bases from J, the junction kept 2 bases outside the gene matches. The CDR3, as DNA: TGTGCCAGCAGGCGGACAGGGGACACTGAAGCTTTCTTT. Protein product: CASRRTGDTEAFF.

This clonotype was picked up a small number of times. The rearrangement joins TRBV7-2 to TRBJ1-1; weak D call: TRBD1 (5 bases). CDR1 SGHTA and CDR2 FQGNSA come from the germline V gene. The CDR3 has 14 residues. Trimming took off 5 bases at V and 3 bases at J, with 13 bases between the two ends. This chain's CDR3 is CASSVRQGDTEAFF. The CDR3 bases are TGTGCCAGCAGCGTTAGGCAGGGTGACACTGAAGCTTTCTTT.

This chain joins TRBV20-1 and TRBJ2-1; 9 nucleotides align to TRBD2. V lost 1 base and J lost 0; bases outside the gene matches: 4. The CDR3 runs 16 residues. CDR1 is DFQATT, CDR2 SNEGSKA, per germline (reference sequence). The CDR3 here is CSARGSGGNSYNEQFF. The CDR3 nucleotides read TGCAGTGCTAGAGGAAGCGGGGGGAACTCCTACAATGAGCAGTTCTTC.

A few counts support this clonotype. The chain employs TRBV7-9 and TRBJ2-2; tentatively, D is TRBD2 (5 bases). This CDR3 region has 13 residues. Germline loops: CDR1 SEHNR, CDR2 FQNEAQ (reference sequence). V lost 7 bases, J lost 5 bases, and 11 bases lay in between. The CDR3 spells CASNPEGTGELFF. The CDR3 DNA follows: TGTGCCAGCAACCCTGAGGGTACCGGGGAGCTGTTTTTT.

The genes are TRBV5-5 and TRBJ1-1, with TRBD1 identical over 9 bases. The germline gives CDR1 SGHKS, CDR2 YYEKEE (reference sequence). This CDR3 contains 15 residues. J lost 5 bases, V lost 4 bases, and 9 bases had no gene match. The CDR3 DNA sequence: TGTGCCAGCAGCCCCGGGACAGGGCGGTATACTGAAGCTTTCTTT. Its protein product is CASSPGTGRYTEAFF.

This clonotype was seen only a few times. The chain carries TRBV6-2 or TRBV6-3 and TRBJ2-7, with no clear D. The germline V and J ends were trimmed by 6 bases and 1 base, with 16 bases remaining between them. CDR3 length equals 15 residues. Germline V gene sequence: CDR1 MNHEY, CDR2 SVGEGT. Written as DNA, the CDR3 is TGTGCCAGCAGCCAACACTCCGACAAGTCCTACGAGCAGTACTTC. It translates to CASSQHSDKSYEQYF.

This clonotype has a count of ten or more. The V call is TRBV5-1, the J call TRBJ2-2; 13 bases are shared with TRBD2. This CDR3 contains 16 residues. Germline V CDR1 and CDR2: SGHRS, YFSETQ. V gave up 4 bases and J gave up 3 bases; unmatched junction bases: 3. The CDR3 loop reads CASSTGLAGHTGELFF. The CDR3 DNA reads as TGCGCCAGCAGCACGGGACTAGCGGGGCACACCGGGGAGCTGTTTTTT.

Ten or more counts support this clonotype. V and J are TRBV6-6 and TRBJ1-2; a possible D gene is TRBD1 (5 bases). Trimming took 1 base from V and 2 from J, leaving 11 bases between them. The CDR3 totals 15 residues. The V gene's germline CDR1 is MNHNY and CDR2 SVGAGI (reference sequence). CDR3 bases: TGTGCCAGCAGTTACTACCCGACAGCCAACTATGGCTACACCTTC. Its translation is CASSYYPTANYGYTF.

This chain links TRBV7-2 with TRBJ2-2; D possibly corresponds to TRBD2 (5 bases). The V gene lost 3 bases and the J gene lost 0 bases, with 17 bases spanning the gap. Germline V gene lookup returns CDR1 SGHTA and CDR2 FQGNSA. CDR3 size: 18 residues. CDR3 residues: CASSFILVGVANTGELFF. Written as DNA, the CDR3 is TGTGCCAGCAGCTTCATCCTCGTCGGGGTGGCGAACACCGGGGAGCTGTTTTTT. The entire variable domain, with the rest obtained from reference TRBV7-2 and TRBJ2-2, is as follows: GAGVSQSPSNKVTEKGKDVELRCDPISGHTALYWYRQSLGQGLEFLIYFQGNSAPDKSGLPSDRFSAERTGGSVSTLTIQRTQQEDSAVYLCASSFILVGVANTGELFFGEGSRLTVL.

This clonotype occurred a few times. This chain uses TRBV5-6 with TRBJ1-1; D unresolved. CDR3 length equals 12 residues. V gave up 5 bases and J gave up 0 bases, with 5 bases separating them. In germline, CDR1 is SGHDT, CDR2 YYEEEE. The CDR3 loop is CASRRVNTEAFF. CDR3 DNA sequence: TGTGCCAGCAGACGTGTGAACACTGAAGCTTTCTTT.

This clonotype was seen ten or more times. This chain connects TRBV13 to TRBJ2-2, with TRBD2 identical over 7 bases. The CDR3 loop spans 16 amino acids. With 7 bases clipped from V and 2 bases from J, the junction kept 10 bases outside the gene matches. Germline lookup yields CDR1 PRHDT and CDR2 FYEKMQ (reference sequence). For the CDR3, the DNA is TGTGCCAGCATCAACCTGGGGGGGACTAACACCGGGGAGCTGTTTTTT. Encoded protein: CASINLGGTNTGELFF. Together with reference TRBV13 and TRBJ2-2, the CDR3 gives the full variable domain: AAGVIQSPRHLIKEKRETATLKCYPIPRHDTVYWYQQGPGQDPQFLISFYEKMQSDKGSIPDRFSAQQFSDYHSELNMSSLELGDSALYFCASINLGGTNTGELFFGEGSRLTVL.

The rearrangement uses TRBV4-1 and TRBJ1-4; no clear D. Trimming removed 4 bases at V and 6 bases at J, with 15 bases between. Germline assignment: CDR1 MGHRA and CDR2 YSYEKL. CDR3 length: 15 residues. As DNA, the CDR3 is TGCGCCAGCAGCCCCCATCGCCTTAAGGATGAAAAACTGTTTTTT. Amino acids: CASSPHRLKDEKLFF.

Only a few counts were recorded for this clonotype. V gene TRBV6-2 or TRBV6-3 combines with J gene TRBJ2-7, with a possible D match to TRBD1 (6 bases). This CDR3 region has 15 residues. The germline CDR1 and CDR2 sequences are MNHEY and SVGEGT. V was trimmed by 6 bases and J by 0 bases, leaving 15 bases between them. DNA for the CDR3: TGTGCCAGCAGCTCCGGACAGATCCTCTCCTACGAGCAGTACGTC. As protein: CASSSGQILSYEQYV.

CDR3 sequence reads: CASSVGTSNEKLFF. The DNA for the CDR3 is TGTGCCAGCAGCGTAGGGACAAGTAATGAAAAACTGTTTTTT. The chain has TRBV9 and TRBJ1-4; D possibly corresponds to TRBD1 (5 bases). Trimming removed 0 bases at V and 4 bases at J, with 7 bases between. This CDR3 is 14 amino acids long. Germline values: CDR1 SGDLS, CDR2 YYNGEE. Full variable domain (missing parts from reference TRBV9 and TRBJ1-4): DSGVTQTPKHLITATGQRVTLRCSPRSGDLSVYWYQQSLDQGLQFLIQYYNGEERAKGNILERFSAQQFPDLHSELNLSSLELGDSALYFCASSVGTSNEKLFFGSGTQLSVL.

This clonotype has ten or more counts. The chain employs TRBV7-3 and TRBJ2-2; the D is unclear. The CDR3 consists of 15 residues. The V gene lost 1 base and the J gene lost 3 bases, with 9 bases spanning the gap. Looked up from germline, CDR1 is SGHTA and CDR2 is FQGTGA. The CDR3: CASSLSPGDTGELFF. The CDR3 nucleotides are TGTGCCAGCAGCTTAAGCCCGGGTGACACCGGGGAGCTGTTTTTT. Full variable domain (remainder filled in from reference TRBV7-3 and TRBJ2-2): GAGVSQTPSNKVTEKGKYVELRCDPISGHTALYWYRQSLGQGPEFLIYFQGTGAADDSGLPNDRFFAVRPEGSVSTLKIQRTERGDSAVYLCASSLSPGDTGELFFGEGSRLTVL.

This clonotype was seen repeatedly, ten times or more. V is TRBV25-1 and J is TRBJ1-2; D ambiguous. The germline V and J ends were trimmed by 1 base and 1 base, with 19 bases remaining between them. From germline, CDR1 is MGHDK and CDR2 SYGVNS. CDR3 length equals 18 residues. The DNA for the CDR3 is TGTGCCAGCAGTGAATTGGGCCCTTCCGCCCCTCTTAACTATGGCTACACCTTC. Translation gives CASSELGPSAPLNYGYTF.